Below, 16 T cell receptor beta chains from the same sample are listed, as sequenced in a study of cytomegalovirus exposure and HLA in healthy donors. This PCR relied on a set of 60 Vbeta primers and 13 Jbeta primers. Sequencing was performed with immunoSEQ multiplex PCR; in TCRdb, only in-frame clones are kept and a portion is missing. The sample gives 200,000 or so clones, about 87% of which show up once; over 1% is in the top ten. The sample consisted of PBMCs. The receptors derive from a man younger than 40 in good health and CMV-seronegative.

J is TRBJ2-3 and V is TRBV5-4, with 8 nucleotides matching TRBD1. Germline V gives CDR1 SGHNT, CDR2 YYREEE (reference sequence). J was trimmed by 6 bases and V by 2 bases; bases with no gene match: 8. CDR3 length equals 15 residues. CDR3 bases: TGTGCCAGCAGCTTCGCTTTCCAGGGGGCTGATACGCAGTATTTT. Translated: CASSFAFQGADTQYF.

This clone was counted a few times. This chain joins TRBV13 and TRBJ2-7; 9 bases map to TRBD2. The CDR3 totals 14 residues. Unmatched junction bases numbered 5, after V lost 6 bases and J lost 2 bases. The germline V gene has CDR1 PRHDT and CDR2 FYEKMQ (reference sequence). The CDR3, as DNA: TGTGCCAGCAGTCAAAGCGGGAGGACCTACGAGCAGTACTTC. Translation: CASSQSGRTYEQYF.

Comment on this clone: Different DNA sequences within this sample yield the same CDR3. CDR3 DNA: TGCAGCGTTGAAGGACAGGGGGCGTCCTACGAGCAGTACTTC. Its translation is CSVEGQGASYEQYF. This chain connects TRBV29-1 to TRBJ2-7; 10 bases line up with TRBD1. This CDR3 is 14 amino acids long. In germline, CDR1 is SQVTM, CDR2 ANQGSEA. J was trimmed by 1 base and V by 1 base; bases with no gene match: 1.

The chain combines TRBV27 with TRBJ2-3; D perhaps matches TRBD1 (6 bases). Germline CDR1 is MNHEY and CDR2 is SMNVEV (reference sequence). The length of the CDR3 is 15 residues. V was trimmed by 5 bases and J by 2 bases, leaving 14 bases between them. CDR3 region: CASSDRPGATDTQYF. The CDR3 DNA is TGTGCCAGCAGTGATAGGCCAGGGGCCACAGATACGCAGTATTTT.

DNA of the CDR3: TGTGCCAGCAGCCCGGGACAGCCTCGGAGTGGAAACACCATATATTTT. Its translation is CASSPGQPRSGNTIYF. The chain links TRBV7-9 to TRBJ1-3; TRBD1 matches at 7 bases. Germline CDR1 and CDR2: SEHNR and FQNEAQ (reference sequence). This CDR3 spans 16 amino acids. Losses at the gene ends were 5 bases for V and 3 bases for J; bases not matched to a gene: 10.

This CDR3 reads CASAARRSNQPQHF. The CDR3 DNA follows: TGTGCCAGCGCTGCCAGGAGGAGCAATCAGCCCCAGCATTTT. This chain joins TRBV21-1 and TRBJ1-5. TRBV21-1 is described as a pseudogene. The CDR3 is 14 residues long.

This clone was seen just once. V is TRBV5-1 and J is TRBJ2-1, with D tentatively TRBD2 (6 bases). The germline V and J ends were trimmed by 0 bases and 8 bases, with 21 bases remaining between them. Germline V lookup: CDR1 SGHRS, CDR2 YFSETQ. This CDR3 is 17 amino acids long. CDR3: CASSLALGGEGVDEQFF. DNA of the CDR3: TGCGCCAGCAGCTTGGCCCTTGGAGGGGAAGGGGTCGATGAGCAGTTCTTC.

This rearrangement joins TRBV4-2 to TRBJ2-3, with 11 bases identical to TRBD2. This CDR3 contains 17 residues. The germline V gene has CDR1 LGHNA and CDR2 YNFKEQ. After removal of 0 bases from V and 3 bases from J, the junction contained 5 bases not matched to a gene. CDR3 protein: CASSQEETSGATDTQYF. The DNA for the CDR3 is TGTGCCAGCAGCCAAGAAGAGACTAGCGGGGCTACAGATACGCAGTATTTT.

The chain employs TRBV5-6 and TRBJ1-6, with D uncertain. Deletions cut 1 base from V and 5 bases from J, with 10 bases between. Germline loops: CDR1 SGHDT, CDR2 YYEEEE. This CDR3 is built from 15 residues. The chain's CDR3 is CASSLPGGHNSPLHF. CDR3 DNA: TGTGCCAGCAGCTTGCCCGGAGGCCATAATTCACCCCTCCACTTT.

The chain's CDR3 is CASTRTGDQPQHF. The DNA of the CDR3 is TGTGCCAGCACTAGGACAGGGGATCAGCCCCAGCATTTT. The chain recombines TRBV2 with TRBJ1-5; 9 bases line up with TRBD1. CDR3 length equals 13 residues. Trimming at V came to 7 bases and at J to 5 bases, leaving 3 bases not matched to a gene. Per germline, CDR1 SNHLY and CDR2 FYNNEI.

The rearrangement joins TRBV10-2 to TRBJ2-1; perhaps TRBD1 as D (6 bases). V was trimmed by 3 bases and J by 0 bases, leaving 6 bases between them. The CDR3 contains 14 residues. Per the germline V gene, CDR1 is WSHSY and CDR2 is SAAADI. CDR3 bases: TGCGCCAGCAGTGAACAGGGCTCCTACAATGAGCAGTTCTTC. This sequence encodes CASSEQGSYNEQFF.

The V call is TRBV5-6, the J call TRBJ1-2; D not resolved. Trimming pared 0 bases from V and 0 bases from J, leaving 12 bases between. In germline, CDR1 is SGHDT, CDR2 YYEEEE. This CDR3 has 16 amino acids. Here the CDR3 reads CASSLVQLLANYGYTF. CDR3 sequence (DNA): TGTGCCAGCAGCTTGGTACAGCTATTAGCTAACTATGGCTACACCTTC.

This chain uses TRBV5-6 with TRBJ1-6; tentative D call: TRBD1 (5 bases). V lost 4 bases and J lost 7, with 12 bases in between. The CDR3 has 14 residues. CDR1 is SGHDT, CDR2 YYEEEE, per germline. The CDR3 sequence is CASSLWGSNSPLHF. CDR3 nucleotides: TGTGCCAGCAGCCTATGGGGCTCAAATTCACCCCTCCACTTT. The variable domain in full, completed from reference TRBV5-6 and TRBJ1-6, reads DAGVTQSPTHLIKTRGQQVTLRCSPKSGHDTVSWYQQALGQGPQFIFQYYEEEERQRGNFPDRFSGHQFPNYSSELNVNALLLGDSALYLCASSLWGSNSPLHFGNGTRLTVT.

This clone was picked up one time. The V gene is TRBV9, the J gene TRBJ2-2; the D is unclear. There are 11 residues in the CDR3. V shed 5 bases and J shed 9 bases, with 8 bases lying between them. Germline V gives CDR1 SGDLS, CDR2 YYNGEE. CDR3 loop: CASSNLRELFF. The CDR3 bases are TGTGCCAGCAGTAACCTACGGGAGCTGTTTTTT.

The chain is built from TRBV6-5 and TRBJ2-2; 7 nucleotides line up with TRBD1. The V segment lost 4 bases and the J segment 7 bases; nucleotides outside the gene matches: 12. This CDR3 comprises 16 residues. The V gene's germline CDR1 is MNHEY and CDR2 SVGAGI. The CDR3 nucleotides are TGTGCCAGCAGTTCCCTAGACAGGGTATCAGGCGGGGAGCTGTTTTTT. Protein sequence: CASSSLDRVSGGELFF.

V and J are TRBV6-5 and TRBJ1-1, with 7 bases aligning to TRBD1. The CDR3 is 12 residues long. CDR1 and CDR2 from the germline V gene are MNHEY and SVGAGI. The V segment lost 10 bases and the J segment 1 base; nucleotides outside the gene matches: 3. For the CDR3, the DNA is TGTGCCATCCGGACAGGGAACACTGAAGCTTTCTTT. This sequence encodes CAIRTGNTEAFF.